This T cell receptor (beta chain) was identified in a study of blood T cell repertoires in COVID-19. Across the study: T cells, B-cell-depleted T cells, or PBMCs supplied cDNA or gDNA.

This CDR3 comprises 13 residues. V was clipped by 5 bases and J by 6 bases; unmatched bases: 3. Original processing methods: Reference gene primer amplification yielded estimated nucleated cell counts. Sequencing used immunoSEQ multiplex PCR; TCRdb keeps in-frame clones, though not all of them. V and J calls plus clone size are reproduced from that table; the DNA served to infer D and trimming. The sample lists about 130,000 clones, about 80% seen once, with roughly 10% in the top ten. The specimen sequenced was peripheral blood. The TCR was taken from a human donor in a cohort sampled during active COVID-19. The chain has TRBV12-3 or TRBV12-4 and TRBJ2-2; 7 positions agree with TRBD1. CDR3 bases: TGTGCCAGCAGTAACAGGGGATCCGGGGAGCTGTTTTTT. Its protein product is CASSNRGSGELFF.